This T cell receptor beta chain was observed in a study of cytomegalovirus exposure and HLA in healthy donors listed by TCRdb under 2017. For the wider study: In an earlier analysis of some 550 of the donors, about 260 Gb of sequence data and 90 million to 120 million unique TCR beta sequences from approximately 180 million T cells were reported. A few DR-DQ haplotypes were handled as single units for association and clustering because linkage in the cohort was strong. The aim of the study was to test whether cataloging public T cell receptors could identify signatures of past pathogen exposure. A later analysis re-analyzed previously published TCR beta repertoires from 550 to 700 donors and added high-resolution HLA genotyping to study TCR occurrence patterns. Among some 400 genotyped donors of the cohort, an average of 235,054 unique TCR beta nucleotide sequences were sequenced per donor, around 18% of them non-productive. The study combined high-throughput TCR immunosequencing, statistical association of individual TCRs with disease status, and machine learning to predict cytomegalovirus infection status. An earlier analysis of roughly 580 of the donors used high-throughput TCR beta sequencing to judge whether each TCR beta V gene segment behaved as functional or pseudogenic. A later genetic analysis took genome-wide SNP genotypes for about 55% of the 666 donors and used that subset as a discovery cohort. About 330 gigabases of sequencing data and around 88 million unique TCR sequences made up an early release that covered approximately 650 HLA-typed donors. All discovery cohort repertoires had been generated on a single sequencing platform. Along with the approximately 650-subject first cohort, a separate validation cohort of approximately 110 different subjects was used. Of the 300 to 500 genotyped donors, roughly 80% were placed in the genetic ancestry cluster associated with self-reported Caucasian donors. The number of typed donors differed by locus: about 620-640 for A, B, C, DRB1 and DQB1; 522 for DQA1; 606 for DPA1; and about 450 for DPB1. Using immunosequencing, the study profiled T cell repertoires from 550 to 750 subjects and related those repertoires to cytomegalovirus serostatus. Class I and class II HLA loci were covered by the typing at four-digit resolution. Rather than using new phenotypic data, the later analysis identified candidate immune exposures from TCR beta sequences and from how often those sequences occurred across donors. Donor age, sex, ethnicity and CMV serostatus were compiled together with the repertoire data. Overall study outcomes, separate from this receptor: Most TCR sequences were observed very rarely across donors, whereas some public TCRs were present in many individuals. Because some donors lacked HLA typing at each locus, the association tests relied only on the typed subset. A later analysis reported that several top co-occurrence clusters appeared linked to parvovirus B19, influenza, CMV and Epstein-Barr virus. A later analysis found that most CMV-associated TCR beta chains appeared HLA-restricted, with HLA associations seemingly driven largely by CMV exposure. Correlated functional status among segregating V segments might be attributable to linkage disequilibrium, but an unknown experimental factor could not be ruled out. In an earlier analysis of more than 450 of the donors, most TCR beta V segments were observed in productive rearrangements about 87% or about 30% of the time, broadly matching IMGT annotations. A further reported finding was that TCR beta sequences accurately predicted the HLA-A and HLA-B alleles for most subjects in the first cohort. The classifier was reported to diagnose cytomegalovirus status with high specificity and sensitivity in both the original cohort and the validation cohort. In the study, some 160 TCR beta chains were listed as associated with cytomegalovirus. When HLA alleles, especially DR and DQ, strongly co-occurred, TCR associations were difficult to assign to individual alleles. In a later analysis, HLA-associated TCR beta chains showed more clonal expansion and lower generation probabilities than non-associated chains that were equally common. A later genetic analysis reported fewer N-insertions in productive TCRs among donors in an Asian-associated ancestry cluster than the roughly 700-donor mean. Some 16 rarely observed V segments, including chromosome 9 orphons, were excluded from the earlier analysis of approximately 500 of the donors because counts were too low. In a later analysis, the rate of TCR association differed among HLA loci, with DRB1 alleles having the most associated TCRs and HLA-C alleles having the fewest. Immune exposure information for the cohort was limited to CMV serostatus. Only TCR beta chains were sequenced in this cohort, and the absence of alpha or paired-chain data limited detectable features. A later genetic analysis associated a missense DCLRE1C variant with V-gene and J-gene trimming of TCR beta chains, and an independent cohort replicated the association. A later analysis associated 17,000 or so TCR beta sequences with specific HLA alleles at a false discovery rate of 0.05. The authors suggested that the approach could potentially be generalized to other disease states and immunological phenotypes. Because the 87-base-pair reads could not distinguish some IMGT-functional V segments, including TRBV6-2 and TRBV6-3, those segments were excluded. Three of the identified cytomegalovirus-associated TCR beta chains were confirmed in vitro to be specific for cytomegalovirus antigens. A cluster of highly shared sequence variants was judged likely to represent a technical artifact of the sequencing pipeline. Presence/absence analyses assumed roughly uniform sequencing depth across donors, an assumption that may not hold.

Libraries were built with the immunoSEQ multiplex PCR assay. For the multiplex PCR, a mixture combining 60 forward primers for TCR Vbeta segments and 13 reverse primers for TCR Jbeta segments was used. A multiplex PCR assay on genomic DNA amplified the CDR3 region of rearranged TCR beta genes. The amplified TCR beta libraries were sequenced on the Illumina HiSeq System as 87-base-pair reads. The study's own analysis went as follows. A later analysis counted 65 million to 90 million unique TCR beta chains across the approximately 700 repertoires, and roughly 11 million of these chains were shared by at least two donors. Raw reads were error-corrected and collapsed into unique sequences with a nearest-neighbor algorithm that merged closely related sequences to remove PCR and sequencing errors. Alignment of CDR3 sequences to IMGT reference sequences was used to assign V, D and J gene segments. Each retained sequence needed at least a six-nucleotide match to both a V gene segment and a J gene segment. Rearrangements were called productive when the CDR3 lacked stop codons and stayed in frame with V and J; all others were non-productive. Following IMGT convention, CDR3 was defined as the stretch from the second conserved V-encoded cysteine up to the conserved J-encoded phenylalanine. The earlier analysis of a few hundred of the donors excluded sequences that lacked an unambiguous match to a single V gene segment. In an earlier analysis of several hundred of the donors, a V segment was called functional when productive rearrangements were above 56.7%, and segregating when the standard deviation between donors exceeded 5%. A statistical classification framework was built to diagnose cytomegalovirus status from the catalog of TCR beta chain sequences. V and J gene assignment, in a later analysis, came from comparing TCR nucleotide sequences with IMGT/GENE-DB human TR gene sequences. A later analysis assigned CDR3 sequences and most-parsimonious VDJ recombination scenarios with the TCRdist pipeline. In a later analysis, every TCR beta chain was defined by the combination of its CDR3 amino acid sequence and its V-gene family, and reads without a unique V-gene family were dropped. As a way to deal with suspected cross-contamination and a sequencing artifact, a later analysis dropped 450 to 700 nucleotide sequences that were highly shared and had low generation probability. In a later analysis, a clonal expansion index was calculated for each public chain from normalized within-repertoire ranks of inferred template counts. A later analysis computed generation probabilities with a VDJ recombination model fitted to out-of-frame rearrangements, and checked the results against IGoR. A later analysis scored TCR-TCR, TCR-HLA and TCR-CMV co-occurrence with hypergeometric tests, applying a repertoire-size bias correction to TCR pairs. In a later analysis, false discovery rates were estimated by permuting HLA or CMV assignments 20 times. A later analysis grouped co-occurring TCRs with DBSCAN, adding TCRdist sequence similarity when clustering within HLA-allele-positive subsets. Co-occurrence clustering excluded repertoires with fewer than 30,000 or more than 120,000 public chains, plus five with anomalous nucleotide sharing. The immuneACCESS repertoire file appears here via TCRdb, limited to in-frame rearrangements. These files lack a portion of the clones; in checked studies, under half of the deficit traces to unresolved V genes, and the cause of the others is not known. The V and J calls and clone size are taken from that table; D and trimming were inferred from the DNA. The sample table holds 150,000 to 200,000 clones, of which around 81% were seen once. Of the sample, 2% to 2.5% falls within the top ten clones.

The cohort was made up of approximately 700 healthy bone marrow donors. All cohort members were sampled while nominally healthy, although unrecorded immune exposures were likely present. The donor tested CMV seropositive, placing the donor among the 289 seropositive members of the cohort. A peripheral blood sample was provided by each donor, and peripheral blood mononuclear cells were used for TCR beta sequencing. Genomic DNA extraction from the blood cell samples was performed with the Qiagen DNeasy Blood Extraction Kit. Concerning this clone: The antigen this receptor binds is unknown. No quality values exist for individual bases; no much larger clone is one base distant.

The CDR3 sequence holds 13 residues, the cysteine and phenylalanine included. The retained sequence is limited to the CDR3, 39 bases, with the frame set at the first base. CDR1 and CDR2 were assigned from the germline V gene as SGHRS and YFSETQ. V sheds 0 bases and J sheds 6 bases, leaving 7 bases between their ends. The sequence was obtained from a woman between 25 and 40 years old in good health and CMV-seropositive. Recombination joined TRBV5-1 with TRBJ1-3; perhaps TRBD1 is the D gene, with 6 bases matching. The sample was PBMCs. The CDR3 region reads CASSLDRENTIYF. The nucleotide sequence is given as TGCGCCAGCAGCTTGGACAGGGAAAACACCATATATTTT. Full variable domain (CDR3 extended with the reference TRBV5-1 and TRBJ1-3 proteins): KAGVTQTPRYLIKTRGQQVTLSCSPISGHRSVSWYQQTPGQGLQFLFEYFSETQRNKGNFPGRFSGRQFSNSRSEMNVSTLELGDSALYLCASSLDRENTIYFGEGSWLTVV.